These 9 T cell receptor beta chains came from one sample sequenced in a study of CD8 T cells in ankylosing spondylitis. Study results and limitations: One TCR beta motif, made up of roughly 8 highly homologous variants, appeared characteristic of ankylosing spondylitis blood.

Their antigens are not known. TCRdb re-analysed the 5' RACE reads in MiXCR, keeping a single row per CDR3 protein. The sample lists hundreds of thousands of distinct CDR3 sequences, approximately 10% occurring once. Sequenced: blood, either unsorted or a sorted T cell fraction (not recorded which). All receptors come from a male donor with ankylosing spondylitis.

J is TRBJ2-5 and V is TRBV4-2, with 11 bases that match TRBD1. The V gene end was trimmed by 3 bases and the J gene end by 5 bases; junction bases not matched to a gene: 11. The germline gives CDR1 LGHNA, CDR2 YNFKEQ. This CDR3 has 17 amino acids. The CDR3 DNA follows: TGTGCCAGCAGCCATCCCCTTGGACAGGGGGCTTCGGAGACCCAGTACTTC. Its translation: CASSHPLGQGASETQYF.

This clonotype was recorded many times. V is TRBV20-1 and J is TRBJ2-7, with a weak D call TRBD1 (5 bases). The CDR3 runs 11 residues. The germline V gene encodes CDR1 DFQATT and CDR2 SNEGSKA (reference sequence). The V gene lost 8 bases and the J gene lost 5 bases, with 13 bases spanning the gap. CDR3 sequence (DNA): TGCAGTCCTACCCAGGGTAACGAGCAGTACTTC. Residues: CSPTQGNEQYF.

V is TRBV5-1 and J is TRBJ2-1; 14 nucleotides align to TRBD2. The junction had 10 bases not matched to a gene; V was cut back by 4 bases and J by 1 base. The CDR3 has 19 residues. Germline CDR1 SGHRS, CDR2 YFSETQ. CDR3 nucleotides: TGCGCCAGCAGCAGAGGGACTAGCGGGAGTAGGCTTTCCTACAATGAGCAGTTCTTC. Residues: CASSRGTSGSRLSYNEQFF.

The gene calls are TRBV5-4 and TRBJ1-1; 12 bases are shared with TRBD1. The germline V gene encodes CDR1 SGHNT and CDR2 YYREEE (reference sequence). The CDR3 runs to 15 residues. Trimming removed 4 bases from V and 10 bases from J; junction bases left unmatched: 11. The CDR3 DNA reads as TGTGCCAGCAGCCCCGTTGGGACAGGGGGCTCGGTAGCTTTCTTT. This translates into CASSPVGTGGSVAFF.

In DNA, the CDR3 is TGTGCCAGCAGCTTAGAACTAGCGGGGGGGAAAGAGCAGTTCTTC. This codes for CASSLELAGGKEQFF. The chain uses TRBV7-2 and TRBJ2-1, with 13 bases lining up with TRBD2. The CDR3 runs 15 residues. Trimming cost V 1 base and J 10 bases; bases outside gene matches: 4. CDR1 and CDR2 (germline): SGHTA, FQGNSA.

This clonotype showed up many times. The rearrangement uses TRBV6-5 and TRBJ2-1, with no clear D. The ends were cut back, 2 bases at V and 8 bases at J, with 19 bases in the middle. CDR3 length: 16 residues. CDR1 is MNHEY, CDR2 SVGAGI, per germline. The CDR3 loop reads CASSYIQNGVWDEQFF. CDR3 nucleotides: TGTGCCAGCAGTTACATACAAAATGGGGTCTGGGATGAGCAGTTCTTC.

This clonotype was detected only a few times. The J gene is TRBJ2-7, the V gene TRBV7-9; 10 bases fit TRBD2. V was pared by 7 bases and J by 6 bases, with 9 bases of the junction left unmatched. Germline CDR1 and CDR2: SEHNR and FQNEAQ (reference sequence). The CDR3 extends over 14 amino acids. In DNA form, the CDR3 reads TGTGCCAGCATGAGCTGGGCTAGCGGGAGCGAGCAGTACTTC. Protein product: CASMSWASGSEQYF.

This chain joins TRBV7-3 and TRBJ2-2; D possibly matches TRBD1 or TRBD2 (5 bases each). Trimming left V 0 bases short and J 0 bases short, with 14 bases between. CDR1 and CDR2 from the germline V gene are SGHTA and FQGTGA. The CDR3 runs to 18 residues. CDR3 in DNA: TGTGCCAGCAGCTTAACGGGGGTAGGGGACGCGAACACCGGGGAGCTGTTTTTT. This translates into CASSLTGVGDANTGELFF.

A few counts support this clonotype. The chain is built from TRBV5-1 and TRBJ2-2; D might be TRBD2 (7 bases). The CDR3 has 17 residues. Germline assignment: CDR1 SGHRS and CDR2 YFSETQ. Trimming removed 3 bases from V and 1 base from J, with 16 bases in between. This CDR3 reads CASSWRGPLRNTGELFF. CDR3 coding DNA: TGCGCCAGCAGCTGGCGGGGGCCTCTAAGGAACACCGGGGAGCTGTTTTTT.